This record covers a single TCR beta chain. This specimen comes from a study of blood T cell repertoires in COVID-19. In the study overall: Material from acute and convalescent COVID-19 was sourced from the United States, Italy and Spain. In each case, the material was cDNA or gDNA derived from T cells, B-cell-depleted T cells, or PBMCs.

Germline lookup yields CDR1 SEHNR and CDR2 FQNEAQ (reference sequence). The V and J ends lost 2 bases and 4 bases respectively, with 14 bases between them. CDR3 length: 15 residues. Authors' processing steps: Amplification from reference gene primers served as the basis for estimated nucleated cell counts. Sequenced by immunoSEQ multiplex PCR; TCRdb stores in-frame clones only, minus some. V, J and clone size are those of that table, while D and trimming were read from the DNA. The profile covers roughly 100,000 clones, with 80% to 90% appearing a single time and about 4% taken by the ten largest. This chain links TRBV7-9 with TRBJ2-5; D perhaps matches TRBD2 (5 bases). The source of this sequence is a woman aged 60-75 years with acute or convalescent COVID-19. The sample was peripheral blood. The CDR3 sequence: CASSLRAVSGETQYF. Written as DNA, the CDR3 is TGTGCCAGCAGCTTAAGGGCCGTGAGCGGAGAGACCCAGTACTTC.